Presented here are 11 T cell receptor beta chains from one specimen sequenced in a study of cytomegalovirus exposure and HLA in healthy donors. Measured with immunoSEQ multiplex PCR; TCRdb has only the in-frame clones, and not every one. The table records about 280,000 clones, 88% of them present only once. The specimen was PBMCs. The receptors here all came from a woman aged 18-35 years in good health and CMV-seronegative.

The V call is TRBV9, the J call TRBJ2-3, with D possibly matching TRBD1 (6 bases). Trimming took 0 bases from V and 0 from J, leaving 14 bases between them. The CDR3 loop spans 17 amino acids. Germline V gene data show CDR1 as SGDLS and CDR2 as YYNGEE. The CDR3 loop is CASSVALGARSTDTQYF. The DNA for the CDR3 is TGTGCCAGCAGCGTAGCTTTGGGGGCGCGAAGCACAGATACGCAGTATTTT.

The chain is built from TRBV14 and TRBJ2-7; a possible D gene is TRBD2 (5 bases). V lost 4 bases, J lost 11 bases, and 12 bases lay in between. This CDR3 region has 11 residues. The germline V gene encodes CDR1 SGHDN and CDR2 FVKESK. The CDR3 is CASSLSGSKYF. The CDR3 DNA reads TGTGCCAGCAGCCTCTCGGGGTCAAAGTACTTC.

This clone was counted between two and nine times. The chain carries TRBV28 and TRBJ1-5; D may be TRBD1 (5 bases). CDR3 size: 16 residues. The V gene lost 2 bases and the J gene lost 2 bases, with 13 bases spanning the gap. The germline CDR1 and CDR2 sequences are MDHEN and SYDVKM. CDR3 nucleotide sequence: TGTGCCAGCAGTTTAGAAAGGGGCAGGGGCAATCAGCCCCAGCATTTT. It specifies CASSLERGRGNQPQHF.

The CDR3 DNA follows: TGCAGCGTTGAAGCCGCCGGGACAGGGGGATATGGCTACACCTTC. Protein sequence: CSVEAAGTGGYGYTF. The rearrangement uses TRBV29-1 and TRBJ1-2; 11 bases map to TRBD1. The V segment lost 1 base and the J segment 5 bases; nucleotides outside the gene matches: 6. The CDR3 consists of 15 residues. Germline loops: CDR1 SQVTM, CDR2 ANQGSEA.

The CDR3 reads CASSGFLTRAYF. CDR3 DNA sequence: TGTGCCAGCAGTGGATTCTTGACCAGGGCCTACTTC. The V and J genes are TRBV2 and TRBJ2-7; tentatively, D is TRBD1 (5 bases). There are 12 residues in the CDR3. Trimming removed 4 bases from V and 13 bases from J, with 17 bases in between. The germline V gene encodes CDR1 SNHLY and CDR2 FYNNEI. The whole variable domain, remainder taken from reference TRBV2 and TRBJ2-7, is EPEVTQTPSHQVTQMGQEVILRCVPISNHLYFYWYRQILGQKVEFLVSFYNNEISEKSEIFDDQFSVERPDGSNFTLKIRSTKLEDSAMYFCASSGFLTRAYFGPGTRLTVT.

This sequence joins TRBV5-1 and TRBJ2-3, with 11 bases matching TRBD2. J gave up 3 bases and V 0 bases, and 9 bases lay outside the gene matches. The CDR3 consists of 18 residues. Germline V gene lookup returns CDR1 SGHRS and CDR2 YFSETQ. CDR3 nucleotide sequence: TGCGCCAGCAGCTTGGTGGCACTAGCGGGAGCCTTGACAGATACGCAGTATTTT. It is translated as CASSLVALAGALTDTQYF. Combining the CDR3 with reference TRBV5-1 and TRBJ2-3 gives the whole variable domain KAGVTQTPRYLIKTRGQQVTLSCSPISGHRSVSWYQQTPGQGLQFLFEYFSETQRNKGNFPGRFSGRQFSNSRSEMNVSTLELGDSALYLCASSLVALAGALTDTQYFGPGTRLTVL.

V gene TRBV18 combines with J gene TRBJ2-7; no definite D call. Germline-derived CDR1 and CDR2 are KGHSH and LQKENI. This CDR3 spans 14 amino acids. V lost 2 bases to trimming and J lost 0 bases, with 8 bases between them. The CDR3 sequence is CASSPTKSSYEQYF. The CDR3 DNA follows: TGTGCCAGCTCACCAACAAAGTCCTCCTACGAGCAGTACTTC.

J is TRBJ2-7 and V is TRBV7-2, with 13 bases lining up with TRBD2. Trimming cost V 2 bases and J 2 bases; bases outside gene matches: 9. The CDR3 is made up of 18 amino acids. The germline V gene encodes CDR1 SGHTA and CDR2 FQGNSA. The CDR3 sequence: CASSLRTSGSMDPYEQYF. The CDR3 bases are TGTGCCAGCAGCTTAAGGACTAGCGGGAGTATGGACCCCTACGAGCAGTACTTC.

About this clone: One end of the junction fails to match germline, which may point to a read error. Here the CDR3 reads CASTTKQGRDF. The CDR3 region has the DNA TGTGCCAGCACCACCAAACAGGGAAGGGACTTC. The chain carries TRBV28 and TRBJ2-7; D possibly corresponds to TRBD1 (6 bases). CDR3 length equals 11 residues. Germline CDR1 and CDR2: MDHEN and SYDVKM. Variable domain in full (rest from reference TRBV28 and TRBJ2-7): DVKVTQSSRYLVKRTGEKVFLECVQDMDHENMFWYRQDPGLGLRLIYFSYDVKMKEKGDIPEGYSVSREKKERFSLILESASTNQTSMYLCASTTKQGRDFGPGTRLTVT.

This clone was detected only once. The chain is built from TRBV5-1 and TRBJ1-3; TRBD1 aligns across 8 bases. This CDR3 spans 16 amino acids. With V trimmed by 0 bases and J by 4 bases, 6 bases remained unmatched. The germline CDR1 and CDR2 sequences are SGHRS and YFSETQ. Written as DNA, the CDR3 is TGCGCCAGCAGCTTGGCGGACAGGGTGGGAGGAAACACCATATATTTT. It specifies CASSLADRVGGNTIYF.

The chain uses TRBV28 and TRBJ1-2; the match to TRBD1 covers 9 bases. The CDR3 runs 14 residues. The germline V gene encodes CDR1 MDHEN and CDR2 SYDVKM. Trimming at V came to 6 bases and at J to 6 bases, leaving 8 bases not matched to a gene. The CDR3 DNA sequence: TGTGCCAGCAGGCCACAGGGGGCGCGGGATGGCTACACCTTC. Amino acid sequence: CASRPQGARDGYTF.